The subject of this entry is one T cell receptor beta chain. This entry belongs to a study of T cells after yellow fever vaccination. Each CDR3 protein gets one entry after TCRdb re-called the 5' RACE reads with MiXCR. This sample has around 550,000 distinct CDR3 sequences, with 15% to 20% found just once. Deletions cut 2 bases from V and 4 bases from J, with 20 bases between. The germline gives CDR1 SGHVS, CDR2 FQNEAQ. This CDR3 has 17 residues. Specimen: PBMCs, collected 15 days after the yellow fever booster vaccination. This receptor was taken from a man aged 30 to 45 who received the YFV17D yellow fever vaccine. The V call is TRBV7-8, the J call TRBJ1-2; D may be TRBD1 (6 bases). The CDR3 nucleotides read TGTGCCAGCAGCTTAATTCAAGGGGGGGGCGTAGTCTATGGCTACACCTTC. Protein sequence: CASSLIQGGGVVYGYTF.